This T cell receptor beta chain was observed in a study of cytotoxic CD8 clonotypes in ibrutinib-treated CLL. Study summary: When averaged across all of the samples, the counts came to 255,043 productive templates and 90,000 to 95,000 productive rearrangements.

Whole-study findings and limits: Rising at ibrutinib response, clonality subsequently fell back toward baseline at progression. Treatment saw public clonotypes, which were uncommon, either contract or stay stable.

The length of the CDR3 is 15 residues. Deletions cut 2 bases from V and 8 bases from J, with 16 bases between. Germline assignment: CDR1 MGHRA and CDR2 YSYEKL. T cells were sequenced at a targeted depth of 1 in 200,000 to 1 in 1 million. Sequenced by immunoSEQ multiplex PCR; TCRdb stores in-frame clones only, minus some. The data show around 77,000 clones, with around 84% seen just once and roughly 8% held by the top ten. Comment on this clone: What it recognizes is unknown.

The genes are TRBV4-1 and TRBJ1-3; the D gene is possibly TRBD1 (5 bases). The clonotype comes from a human donor with chronic lymphocytic leukemia. This material consisted of PBMCs, taken at disease progression, from a patient treated with ibrutinib. The CDR3 reads CASSQITGTLDTIYF. CDR3 nucleotides: TGCGCCAGCAGCCAAATAACCGGGACCTTGGACACCATATATTTT.